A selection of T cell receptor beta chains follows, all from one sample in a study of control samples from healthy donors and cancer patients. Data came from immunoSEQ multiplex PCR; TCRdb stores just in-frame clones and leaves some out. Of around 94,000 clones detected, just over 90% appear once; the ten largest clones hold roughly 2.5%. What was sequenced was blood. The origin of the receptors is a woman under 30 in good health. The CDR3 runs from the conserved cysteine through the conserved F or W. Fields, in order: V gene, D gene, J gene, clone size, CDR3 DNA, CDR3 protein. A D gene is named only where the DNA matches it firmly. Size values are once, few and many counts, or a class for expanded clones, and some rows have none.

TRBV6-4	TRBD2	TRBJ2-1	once	TGTGCCAGCAGTAAGGTAGCGGGAGACTACAATGAGCAGTTCTTC	CASSKVAGDYNEQFF
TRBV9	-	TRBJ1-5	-	TGTGCCAGCTCTCGGGACCCTCTTAATCAGCCCCAGCATTTT	CASSRDPLNQPQHF
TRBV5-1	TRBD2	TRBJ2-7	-	TGCGCCAGCAGCTTAGGTGGGACTATCTACGAGCAGTACTTC	CASSLGGTIYEQYF
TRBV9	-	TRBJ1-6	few	TGTGCCAGCAGCGGGGCTTTCCAGGGATGGAATTCACCCCTCCACTTT	CASSGAFQGWNSPLHF
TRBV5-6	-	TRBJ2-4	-	TGTGCCAGCAGCTCCAATCAGGGGTACATTCAGTACTTC	CASSSNQGYIQYF
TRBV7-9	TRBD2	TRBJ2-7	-	TGTGCCAGCAGCATACCGGGGGGCTACGAGCAGTACTTC	CASSIPGGYEQYF
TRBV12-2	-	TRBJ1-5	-	TGTGCAAGTCGCTTACCTGACAGCCTAAATCAGCCCCAGCATTTT	CASRLPDSLNQPQHF
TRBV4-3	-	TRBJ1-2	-	TGCGCCAGCAGCCAAGAAAGTAGGGGGACTAACTATGGCTACACCTTC	CASSQESRGTNYGYTF
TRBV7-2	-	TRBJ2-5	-	TGTGCCAGCAGCTTAGTACAGCCGGGGGAAGAGACCCAGTACTTC	CASSLVQPGEETQYF
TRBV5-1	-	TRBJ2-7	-	TGCGCCAGCAGCTTGGGGACAAACGAGCAGTACTTC	CASSLGTNEQYF
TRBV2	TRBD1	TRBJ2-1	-	TGTGCCAGCAGGGGACAGGGTTTCTACAATGAGCAGTTCTTC	CASRGQGFYNEQFF
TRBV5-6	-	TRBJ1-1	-	TGTGCCAGCAGCCCCCGGGGAGGGACGGGGAACACTGAAGCTTTCTTT	CASSPRGGTGNTEAFF
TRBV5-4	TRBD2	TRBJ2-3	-	TGTGCCAGCAGCCAGCTGGGGGGGAGCACAGATACGCAGTATTTT	CASSQLGGSTDTQYF
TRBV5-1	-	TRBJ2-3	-	TGCGCCAGCAGCCTCTCTGGATACACAGATACGCAGTATTTT	CASSLSGYTDTQYF
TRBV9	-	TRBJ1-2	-	TGTGCCAGCAGCGTAGGGCCCCAACTGGTTTATGGCTACACCTTC	CASSVGPQLVYGYTF
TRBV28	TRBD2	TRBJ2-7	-	TGTGCCAGCAGTTTACGGCCCAGCGGGGGCTCCTACGAGCAGTACTTC	CASSLRPSGGSYEQYF
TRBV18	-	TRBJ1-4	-	TGTGCCAGCTCACCCATTACCAACTCGGGGACTAATGAAAAACTGTTTTTT	CASSPITNSGTNEKLFF
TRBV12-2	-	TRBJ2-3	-	TGTGCAAGCATGGAGCCGGGACTAGCGGGAGTAGATACGCAGTATTTT	CASMEPGLAGVDTQYF
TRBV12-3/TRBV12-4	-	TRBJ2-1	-	TGTGCCAGCAGTTTAGCCGGGACCCCCGCGCAGTTCTTC	CASSLAGTPAQFF
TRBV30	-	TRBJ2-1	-	TGTGCCTGGAGCTTCACCTTATCCAATGAGCAGTTCTTC	CAWSFTLSNEQFF
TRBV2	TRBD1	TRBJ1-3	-	TGTGCCAGCAGGTCCGGGACAGGCTCTGGAAACACCATATATTTT	CASRSGTGSGNTIYF
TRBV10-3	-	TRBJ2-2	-	TGTGCCATCAGTGTTAAGGGAGTCACCGGGGAGCTGTTTTTT	CAISVKGVTGELFF
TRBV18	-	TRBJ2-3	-	TGTGCCAGCTCGGGGGTTAGCACAGATACGCAGTATTTT	CASSGVSTDTQYF
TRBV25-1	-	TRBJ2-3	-	TGTGCCAGCAGGTATGATACGCAGTATTTT	CASRYDTQYF
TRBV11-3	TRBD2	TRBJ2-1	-	TGTGCCAGCACCGGACTAGCGGGGGGGAGCTCCTACAATGAGCAGTTCTTC	CASTGLAGGSSYNEQFF
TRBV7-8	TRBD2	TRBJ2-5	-	TGTGCCAGCAGCTCCCGGGGGGGAGGCGGGAGCCAAGAGACCCAGTACTTC	CASSSRGGGGSQETQYF
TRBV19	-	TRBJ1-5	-	TGTGCCAGTTCCCCGGGCCTCAATCAGCCCCAGCATTTT	CASSPGLNQPQHF
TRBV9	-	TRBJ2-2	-	TGTGCCAGCAGCGTAGGACAGGGAGGGCCCGGGGAGCTGTTTTTT	CASSVGQGGPGELFF
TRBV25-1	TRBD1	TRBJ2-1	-	TGTGCCAGCACAGCCCAGGGGGCCCATGAGCAGTTCTTC	CASTAQGAHEQFF
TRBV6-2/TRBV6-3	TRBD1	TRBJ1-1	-	TGTGCCAGCAGCCGGAGGGGACAGTGGGCAGAAGCTTTCTTT	CASSRRGQWAEAFF
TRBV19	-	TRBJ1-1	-	TGTGCCAGTAATCCAGGCATCACCCCCAAAGCTTTCTTT	CASNPGITPKAFF
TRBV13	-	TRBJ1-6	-	TGTGCCAGCAGCCTCTCCCCAGGAACAGGATCTAATTCACCCCTCCACTTT	CASSLSPGTGSNSPLHF
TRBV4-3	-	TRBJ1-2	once	TGCGCCAGCAGCCAAGGGCGGACGGAGGGCTACACCTTC	CASSQGRTEGYTF
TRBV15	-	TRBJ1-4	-	TGTGCCACCAGCGGACCCGGGAGGGCTAATGAAAAACTGTTTTTT	CATSGPGRANEKLFF
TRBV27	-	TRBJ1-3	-	TGTGCCAGCGCCCACCGCCCTGGAAACACCATATATTTT	CASAHRPGNTIYF
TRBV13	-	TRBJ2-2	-	TGTGCCAGCGCCCGGGGGAACGGGGAGCTGTTTTTT	CASARGNGELFF
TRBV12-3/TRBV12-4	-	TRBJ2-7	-	TGTGCCAGCAGTTTACAGGGGGGCTACGAGCAGTACTTC	CASSLQGGYEQYF
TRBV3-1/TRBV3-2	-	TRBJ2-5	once	TGTGCCAGCAGCTCTAGCTGGGCTCAATTTTACTTC	CASSSSWAQFYF
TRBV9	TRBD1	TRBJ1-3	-	TGTGCCAGCAGCCCCGGGACAGCTACATCTGGAAACACCATATATTTT	CASSPGTATSGNTIYF
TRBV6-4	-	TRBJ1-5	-	TGTGCCAGCAGTGAAATTCCACAACAGCCCCAGCATTTT	CASSEIPQQPQHF
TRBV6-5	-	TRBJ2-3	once	TGTGCCAGCACCCTTGTGGGGGCGAGCACAGATACGCAGTATTTT	CASTLVGASTDTQYF
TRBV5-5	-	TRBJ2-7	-	TGTGCCAGCAGCTGGACTCGATCAGGATCCTACGAGCAGTACTTC	CASSWTRSGSYEQYF
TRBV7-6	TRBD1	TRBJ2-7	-	TGTGCCAGCAGCGCCGGACAGGGGGCTTACGAGCAGTACTTC	CASSAGQGAYEQYF
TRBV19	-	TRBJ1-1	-	TGTGCCAGTAGTATTGACGGGGGAGGGAAAGCTTTCTTT	CASSIDGGGKAFF
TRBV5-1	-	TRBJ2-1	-	TGCGCCAGCAGCTTGTACGGGGAGCAGTTCTTC	CASSLYGEQFF
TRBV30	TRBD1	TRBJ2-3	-	TGTGCCTGGAGCGACGGGACAGAAGATACGCAGTATTTT	CAWSDGTEDTQYF
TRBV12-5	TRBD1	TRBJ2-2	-	TGTGCTAGTGGCCCCCGCGGACAGGAGCTGGGCGAGCTGTTTTTT	CASGPRGQELGELFF
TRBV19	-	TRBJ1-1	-	TGTGCCAGTAGTATGGTGGGGGCGCGAGGTGAAGCTTTCTTT	CASSMVGARGEAFF
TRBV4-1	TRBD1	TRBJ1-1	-	TGCGCCAGCAGCCAAGGACAGGGGATGAACACTGAAGCTTTCTTT	CASSQGQGMNTEAFF
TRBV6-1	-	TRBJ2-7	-	TGTGCCAGCAGTGAGGGGGAAAGCTCCTACGAGCAGTACTTC	CASSEGESSYEQYF
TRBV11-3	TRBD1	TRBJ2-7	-	TGTGCCAGCAGCCCCAAGGACAGGTGGTACGAGCAGTACTTC	CASSPKDRWYEQYF
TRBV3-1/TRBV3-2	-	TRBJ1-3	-	TGTGCCAGCAGCCTGGACAGTTTCGGAAACACCATATATTTT	CASSLDSFGNTIYF
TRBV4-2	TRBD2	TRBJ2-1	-	TGTGCCAGCAGCCAAGATGGAGGAGCGGGAGGGAAGGATGAGCAGTTCTTC	CASSQDGGAGGKDEQFF
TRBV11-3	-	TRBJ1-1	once	TGTGCCAGCAGCTCGGGTTTTAGAGCTTTCTTT	CASSSGFRAFF
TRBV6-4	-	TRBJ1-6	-	TGTGCCAGCAGTCCTGGAGGATCAGGGAATTCACCCCTCCACTTT	CASSPGGSGNSPLHF